This T cell receptor (beta chain) was sequenced for a study of T-cell reconstitution after alpha-beta-depleted transplantation in children (dated by TCRdb to about 2016). Regarding the research as a whole: Using TCR repertoire profiling, the study followed T-cell immune reconstitution in a quantitative way in children after TCRalphabeta/CD19-depleted allogeneic hematopoietic cell transplantation. Study-level results and caveats: The apparently early recovery of alphabetaT-cell counts about two months after transplant reportedly depended on only several hundred rapidly expanded clones that came from non-depleted graft cells. In some patients, the high TCRbeta diversity seen at day 60 was put down to recipient T cells and intrathymic progenitors that had survived conditioning. Over subsequent months, a decline in hyperexpanded clone frequencies was noted, and after one year, T-cell counts and TCRbeta diversity were mostly ascribed to newly produced T cells.

Relative to germline, V is 2 bases shorter and J is 2 bases shorter, with 16 bases between their ends. The CDR3 holds 15 amino acids from the cysteine to the phenylalanine. This entry keeps only the CDR3 DNA: 45 bases, framed from base 1. The germline V gene provides CDR1 SQVTM and CDR2 ANQGSEA. The sample's treatment or condition label, decoded: allogeneic hematopoietic cell transplantation with graft depleted of TCRalphabeta T cells and CD19 B cells. The transplant recipients were children given TCRalphabeta/CD19-depleted allogeneic hematopoietic cell grafts. As to this clonotype: The specificity of this receptor is unknown. Base quality data are lacking; no much larger clone is found one base away.

The library was obtained by PCR. Sequenced using an Illumina HiSeq 2500. Molecular barcoding was employed in the preparation of TCR libraries, with unique molecular identifiers being used to normalize TCRbeta repertoire quantification. TCRdb ran its own pipeline on the public reads, namely fastp trimming at Q25 and MiXCR clone calling, and kept in-frame beta chains. Each CDR3 protein appears once, grouped with its most common genes and DNA. The sample table contains some 840,000 distinct CDR3 sequences; only one count was recorded for about 16% of them. The ten largest clones take up approximately 5% of the sample.

Rearrangement joined TRBV29-1 to TRBJ2-7, with TRBD2 tentatively as D gene (6 bases match). The sample here was PBMCs, mostly from graft donor cells, taken 360 days after TCRalphabeta/CD19-depleted stem cell transplant. The source of this sequence is a male patient younger than 18 who had a stem cell transplant for acute lymphoblastic leukemia, so the T cells may come from the graft donor. The CDR3 is CSVERPGTQTYEQYF. The DNA sequence is as follows: TGCAGCGTTGAACGGCCTGGGACTCAGACCTACGAGCAGTACTTC.